This passage covers 9 T cell receptor beta chains from one sample sequenced in a study of spatial heterogeneity in lung cancer. TCRdb processed the 5' RACE reads anew with MiXCR; each CDR3 protein has one entry. The sample yields about 2,000 distinct CDR3 sequences, approximately 6.3% seen once. Sample time point: sample taken at primary tumor resection. The input for sequencing was normal lung tissue next to the tumor, taken at surgery. Receptors originate from a male donor with early-stage non-small cell lung cancer.

This clonotype is large in the sample. This chain joins TRBV20-1 and TRBJ2-2; 7 bases line up with TRBD2. Looked up from germline, CDR1 is DFQATT and CDR2 is SNEGSKA (reference sequence). The trim removed 0 bases at V and 4 bases at J, leaving 8 bases unmatched. The CDR3 extends over 16 amino acids. The CDR3 here is CSARDAQRGTTGELFF. The CDR3 nucleotides read TGCAGTGCTAGAGATGCCCAGCGGGGTACCACCGGGGAGCTGTTTTTT.

The chain carries TRBV6-5 and TRBJ2-1; D is unresolved. The V end lost 5 bases, the J end lost 4 bases, and 9 bases lay between the germline ends. CDR1 is MNHEY and CDR2 is SVGAGI in the germline V gene. The CDR3 consists of 13 residues. The CDR3 nucleotides read TGTGCCAGCAGTGTAACAGAGTACAATGAGCAGTTCTTC. Translation: CASSVTEYNEQFF.

This clonotype is judged large. This chain connects TRBV6-6 to TRBJ2-5, with 13 bases matching TRBD2. The CDR3 is 15 amino acids. Germline-derived CDR1 and CDR2 are MNHNY and SVGAGI (reference sequence). The J segment lost 2 bases and the V segment lost 4 bases, leaving 1 base of the junction unmatched. The CDR3 spells CASSSTSGGQETQYF. The CDR3 DNA reads as TGTGCCAGCAGTTCGACTAGCGGGGGGCAAGAGACCCAGTACTTC.

In this sample, this clonotype is medium-sized. The V call is TRBV27, the J call TRBJ2-7; unclear D gene. V lost 4 bases and J 3 bases, leaving 16 bases between the germline ends. This CDR3 has 15 residues. CDR1 MNHEY and CDR2 SMNVEV come from the germline V gene (reference sequence). CDR3 in amino acids: CASSWAAGVGYEQYF. CDR3 nucleotide sequence: TGTGCCAGCAGTTGGGCGGCAGGCGTCGGCTACGAGCAGTACTTC.

This clonotype counts as large. V and J are TRBV4-3 and TRBJ2-7; D might be TRBD2 (5 bases). Trimming removed 0 bases at V and 4 bases at J, with 7 bases between. Germline V gene data show CDR1 as LGHNA and CDR2 as YSLEER. The CDR3 consists of 13 residues. CDR3 sequence reads: CASSQDRGYEQYF. The CDR3 region has the DNA TGCGCCAGCAGCCAAGATCGCGGGTACGAGCAGTACTTC.

By proportion, this clonotype is medium-sized. The chain is built from TRBV12-3 or TRBV12-4 and TRBJ1-2; TRBD1 might be the D (6 bases). The CDR3 consists of 13 residues. V lost 5 bases, J lost 2 bases, and 9 bases lay in between. The DNA of the CDR3 is TGTGCCAGCAGTGGAACAGGGAACTATGGCTACACCTTC. Residues: CASSGTGNYGYTF.

This clonotype is medium-sized. The genes are TRBV7-9 and TRBJ1-1; a weak D match, TRBD1 (5 bases). Trimming removed 3 bases from V and 1 base from J, with 9 bases in between. CDR1 SEHNR and CDR2 FQNEAQ come from the germline V gene (reference sequence). The CDR3 totals 14 residues. The DNA for the CDR3 is TGTGCCAGCAGCTTGCCAACAGGGAACACTGAAGCTTTCTTT. Translated, it gives CASSLPTGNTEAFF.

By share, this clonotype ranks as medium-sized. The chain joins TRBV14 to TRBJ1-2; D gene uncertain. The CDR3 sequence is 15 residues long. V gave up 0 bases and J gave up 5 bases, with 13 bases separating them. Germline V gene data show CDR1 as SGHDN and CDR2 as FVKESK. The DNA of the CDR3 is TGTGCCAGCAGCCAAGATTTCGGCTTTCCGTATGGCTACACCTTC. It encodes CASSQDFGFPYGYTF.

CDR3 bases: TGTGCCAGCAGCTTAAATTCGGGAGCGGGTGGGCCCCAGCATTTT. It translates to CASSLNSGAGGPQHF. The genes are TRBV7-2 and TRBJ1-5; D not certain. This CDR3 is 15 amino acids long. Germline assignment: CDR1 SGHTA and CDR2 FQGNSA. Trimming took off 2 bases at V and 9 bases at J, with 17 bases between the two ends.